This T cell receptor beta chain was retrieved from a study of blood T cell repertoires in COVID-19. Only in-frame clones appear in the TCRdb table, and some are missing; sequencing was by immunoSEQ multiplex PCR. Of roughly 72,000 clones listed, 88% are singletons. Germline CDR1 is SNHLY and CDR2 is FYNNEI. Trimming took 7 bases from V and 3 from J, leaving 15 bases between them. CDR3 length equals 14 residues. The genes are TRBV2 and TRBJ1-1, with a tentative D call TRBD1 (5 bases). Sequenced material: peripheral blood. The receptor comes from a human donor in a cohort sampled during active COVID-19. The CDR3 protein is CASTLSGGDTEAFF. The DNA of the CDR3 is TGTGCCAGCACCCTCTCCGGGGGGGACACTGAAGCTTTCTTT.